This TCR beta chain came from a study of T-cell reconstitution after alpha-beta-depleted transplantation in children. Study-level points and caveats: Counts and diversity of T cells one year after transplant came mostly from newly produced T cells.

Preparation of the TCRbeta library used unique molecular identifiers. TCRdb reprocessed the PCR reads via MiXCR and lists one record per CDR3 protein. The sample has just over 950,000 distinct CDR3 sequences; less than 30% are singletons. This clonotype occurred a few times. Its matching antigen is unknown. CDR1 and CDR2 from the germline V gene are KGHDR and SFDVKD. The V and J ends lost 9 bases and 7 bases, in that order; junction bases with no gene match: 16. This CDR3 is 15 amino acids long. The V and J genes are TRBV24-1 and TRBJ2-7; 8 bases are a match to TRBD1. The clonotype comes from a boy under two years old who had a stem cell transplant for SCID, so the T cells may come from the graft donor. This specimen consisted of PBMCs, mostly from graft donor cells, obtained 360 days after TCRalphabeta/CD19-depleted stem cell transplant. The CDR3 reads CATATSGGYSEEQYF. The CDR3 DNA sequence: TGTGCCACCGCTACTTCAGGGGGCTATTCGGAAGAGCAGTACTTC.